Included here is one TCR beta chain sequence, with context. The entry originates in a study of blood T cell repertoires in COVID-19. Study context: From the United States, Italy and Spain came samples of acute and convalescent COVID-19. T cells, B-cell-depleted T cells, or PBMCs supplied cDNA or gDNA.

Germline V gives CDR1 SNHLY, CDR2 FYNNEI. The CDR3 loop spans 14 amino acids. Trimming cost V 8 bases and J 5 bases, with 18 bases left between them. Under the authors' procedure: Reference gene primer amplification in the assay estimated nucleated cell counts. The method was immunoSEQ multiplex PCR; TCRdb's version includes in-frame clones alone and lacks a portion of them. V, J and clone size reflect that table, while D and trimming were determined from the DNA. The table shows about 140,000 clones, with roughly four fifths occurring only once. J is TRBJ2-5 and V is TRBV2; D unresolved. This TCR was sampled from a woman between 55 and 75 years old with acute or convalescent COVID-19. Sequencing input: peripheral blood. CDR3 residues: CASARSNLGETQYF. The CDR3, as DNA: TGTGCCAGCGCGCGGAGTAACCTTGGCGAGACCCAGTACTTC.